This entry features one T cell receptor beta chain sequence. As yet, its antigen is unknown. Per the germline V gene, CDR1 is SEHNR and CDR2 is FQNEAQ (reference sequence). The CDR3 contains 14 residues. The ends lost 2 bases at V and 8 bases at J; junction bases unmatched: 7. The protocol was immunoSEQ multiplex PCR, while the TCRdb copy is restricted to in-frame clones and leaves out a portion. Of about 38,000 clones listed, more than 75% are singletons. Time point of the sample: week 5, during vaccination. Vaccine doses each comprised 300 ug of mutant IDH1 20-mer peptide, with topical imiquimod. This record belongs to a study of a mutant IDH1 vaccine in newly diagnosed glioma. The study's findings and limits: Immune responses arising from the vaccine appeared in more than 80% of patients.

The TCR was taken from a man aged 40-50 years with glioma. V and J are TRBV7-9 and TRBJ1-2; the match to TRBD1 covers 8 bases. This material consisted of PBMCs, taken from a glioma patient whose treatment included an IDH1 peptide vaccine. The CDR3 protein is CASSLSGGERGYTF. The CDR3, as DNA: TGTGCCAGCAGCTTATCAGGGGGCGAGAGGGGCTACACCTTC.